This T cell receptor beta chain was sequenced for a study of T-cell memory formation after mild COVID-19. Study-level background: TCR clusters showed largely donor specificity.

Comment on this clonotype: Its matching antigen is unknown.

Overall study results and limits: A second wave expanding day 15 to 37 was CD4+-biased; contracting clones were balanced.

5'RACE primed from the constant segment yielded TCR alpha and TCR beta cDNA libraries bearing sample barcodes and UMIs. TCRdb recomputed calls from the 5' RACE reads with MiXCR, one row per CDR3 protein. Of hundreds of thousands of distinct CDR3 sequences listed, 12% to 15% are singletons. The germline CDR1 and CDR2 sequences are LGHNA and YNFKEQ. V lost 2 bases, J lost 6 bases, and 3 bases stayed unmatched. The CDR3 loop spans 14 amino acids. The specimen was PBMCs or a T cell subset sorted from them (not recorded which). The rearrangement uses TRBV4-2 and TRBJ1-4, with 7 bases that match TRBD1. The receptor was derived from a man aged 18 to 35 who had mild COVID-19 (a few samples of this study predate the infection). Cell type and time point are not known. The CDR3 region is CASSQRQGYEKLFF. In DNA form, the CDR3 reads TGTGCCAGCAGCCAAAGACAGGGTTATGAAAAACTGTTTTTT.